One T cell receptor beta chain is described in this entry. Its antigen remains unidentified. This record belongs to a study of shared clonotypes between healthy human individuals. Study in general: Serving as donors were two women and three men, whose ages spanned 18 to 49.

Produced via immunoSEQ multiplex PCR; TCRdb's table is partial and in-frame only. The table lists 2.3 million or so clones, 93% of them singletons. The study separated CD4+ cells into CD45RA+ naive and CD45RA-negative memory subsets. Study-level results: Among a handful of donors, around 5% of naive CD4 clonotypes were found in common.

CDR1 SGHRS and CDR2 YFSETQ come from the germline V gene. The V gene end was trimmed by 2 bases and the J gene end by 1 base; junction bases not matched to a gene: 5. This CDR3 is built from 15 residues. The sequence derives from a man between 18 and 29 years old in good health. Some clones in this sample may be carry-over from other donors' samples. This rearrangement joins TRBV5-1 to TRBJ2-5, with 7 bases identical to TRBD1. The sample was naive CD4+ T cells from PBMCs. Regarding subset: CD45RA+ positively selected. The CDR3 is CASSLVRQGQETQYF. CDR3 in DNA: TGCGCCAGCAGCTTAGTTCGACAGGGCCAAGAGACCCAGTACTTC. Variable domain in full (rest from reference TRBV5-1 and TRBJ2-5): KAGVTQTPRYLIKTRGQQVTLSCSPISGHRSVSWYQQTPGQGLQFLFEYFSETQRNKGNFPGRFSGRQFSNSRSEMNVSTLELGDSALYLCASSLVRQGQETQYFGPGTRLLVL.